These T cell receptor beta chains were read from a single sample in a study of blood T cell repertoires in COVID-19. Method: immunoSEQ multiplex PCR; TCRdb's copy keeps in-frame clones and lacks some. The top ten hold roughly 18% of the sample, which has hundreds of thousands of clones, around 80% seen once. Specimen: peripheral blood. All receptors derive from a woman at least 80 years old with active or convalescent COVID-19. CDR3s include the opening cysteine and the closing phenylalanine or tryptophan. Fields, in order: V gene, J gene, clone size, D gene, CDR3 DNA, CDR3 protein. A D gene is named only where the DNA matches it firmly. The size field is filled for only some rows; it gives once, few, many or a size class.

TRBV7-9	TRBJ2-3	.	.	TGTGCCAGCAGCTTATATAGAAACAGGGCCACAGATACGCAGTATTTT	CASSLYRNRATDTQYF
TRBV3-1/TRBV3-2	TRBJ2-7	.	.	TGTGCCAGCTTGGGCCCAGGGGAATACGAGCAGTACTTC	CASLGPGEYEQYF
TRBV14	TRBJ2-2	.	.	TGTGCCAGCAGCCAACAGGGGTATACCGGGGAGCTGTTTTTT	CASSQQGYTGELFF
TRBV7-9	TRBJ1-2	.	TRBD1	TGTGCCAGCAGCCCGAGCCGGACAGGGTTAGATGGCTACACCTTC	CASSPSRTGLDGYTF
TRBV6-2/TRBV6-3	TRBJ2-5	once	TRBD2	TGTGCCAGCAGTTACGGTCCTGCGGGGGTTCAAGAGACCCAGTACTTC	CASSYGPAGVQETQYF
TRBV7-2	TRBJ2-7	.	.	TGTGCCAGCAGCTTAGTCGCCAGAACAACCTACGAGCAGTACTTC	CASSLVARTTYEQYF
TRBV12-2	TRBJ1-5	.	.	TGTGCAAGTCGCTTATTAACAGGGGGCGAAGGCAATCAGCCCCAGCATTTT	CASRLLTGGEGNQPQHF
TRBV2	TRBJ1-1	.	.	TGTGCCAGCAGCAGGGAAACTCTAGTCACTGAAGCTTTCTTT	CASSRETLVTEAFF
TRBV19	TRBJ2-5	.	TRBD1	TGTGCCACCCGACAGGGTCAAGAGACCCAGTACTTC	CATRQGQETQYF
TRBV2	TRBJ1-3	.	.	TGTGCCAGCAGGGACAGAAGATTAGTCTCTGGAAACACCATATATTTT	CASRDRRLVSGNTIYF
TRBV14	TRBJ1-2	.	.	TGTGCCAGCAGCCAAGGTAGCGACTATGGCTACACCTTC	CASSQGSDYGYTF
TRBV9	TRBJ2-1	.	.	TGTGCCAGCAGCGCGGGGGTTTCGAAAGCTGGCGGACAATACAATGAGCAGTTCTTC	CASSAGVSKAGGQYNEQFF
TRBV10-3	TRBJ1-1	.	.	TGTGCCATCAACCGACAGTTACTCACTGAAGCTTTCTTT	CAINRQLLTEAFF
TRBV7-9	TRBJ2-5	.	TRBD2	TGTGCCAGCAGCCCGGGACTAGCGGGAGTAGGAGAGACCCAGTACTTC	CASSPGLAGVGETQYF
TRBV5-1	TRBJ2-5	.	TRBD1	TGCGCCAGCAGCTTGGGGACAGGTCAGGAGACCCAGTACTTC	CASSLGTGQETQYF
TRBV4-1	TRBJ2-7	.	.	TGCGCCAGCAGCCAAGGGGCTAGCACGGTCGAGCAGTACTTC	CASSQGASTVEQYF
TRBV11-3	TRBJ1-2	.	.	TGTGCCAGCAGTTCCCGGTGGGGGGATGGCTACACCTTC	CASSSRWGDGYTF
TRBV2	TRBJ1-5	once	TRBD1	TGTGCCAGCAGCCGGGACAGTAGCAATCAGCCCCAGCATTTT	CASSRDSSNQPQHF
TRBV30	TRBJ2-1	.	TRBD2	TGTGCCTGGAGTGCCGTAGCGGGTCGGTACAATGAGCAGTTCTTC	CAWSAVAGRYNEQFF
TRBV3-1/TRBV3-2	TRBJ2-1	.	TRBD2	TGTGCCAGTAGGACTAGCGGGGACTACAATGAGCAGTTCTTC	CASRTSGDYNEQFF
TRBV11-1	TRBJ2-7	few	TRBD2	TGTGCCAGCAGCTTAGCTGTTCCAGCGGGAGGCCGTTACGAGCAGTACTTC	CASSLAVPAGGRYEQYF
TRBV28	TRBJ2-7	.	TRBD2	TGTGCCAGCAGTTTGCGGGGGGACTCCTACGAGCAGTACTTC	CASSLRGDSYEQYF